This TCR beta chain was obtained from a study of CD8+CD57+ T cells in acquired aplastic anemia. For CDR3 and TCR beta VDJ profiling, genomic DNA was the template used. TCRdb fed the reads into MiXCR, producing one record per CDR3 protein. The sample comprises approximately 130,000 distinct CDR3 sequences, 41% of which are singletons, and more than 7% rests with the top ten. Trimming left V 3 bases short and J 6 bases short, with 12 bases between. Germline V gene lookup returns CDR1 DFQATT and CDR2 SNEGSKA (reference sequence). The CDR3 covers 13 residues. The sample holds many counts of this clonotype.

What was sequenced was sorted CD4+, CD8+, or CD8+CD57+ T cells (not recorded which) from PBMCs. This sequence originates from a human donor in good health, serving as a control. This chain uses TRBV20-1 with TRBJ1-3, with D perhaps TRBD1 (5 bases). CDR3 bases: TGCAGTGCTAGGGATAGGGGAGAAAACACCATATATTTT. Its protein is CSARDRGENTIYF.